The 28 T cell receptor beta chains listed next were all sequenced from one sample in a study of identical twins. Each CDR3 protein is one row after TCRdb ran MiXCR on the 5' RACE reads. Seen here are around 250,000 distinct CDR3 sequences, about 8.5% observed once, and the top ten hold 2.5% to 3.5%. These data also featured in a second study, about yellow fever vaccine responses in identical twins.

What was sequenced was CD8+ T cells sorted from blood. These receptors were collected from a woman younger than 35 in good health.

The chain joins TRBV27 to TRBJ2-7, with D tentatively TRBD2 (6 bases). The CDR3 is 14 residues long. V was cut by 6 bases and J by 0 bases, with 12 bases left in between. Germline values: CDR1 MNHEY, CDR2 SMNVEV (reference sequence). The CDR3 spells CASRFSGSSYEQYF. The CDR3, as DNA: TGTGCCAGCAGATTTAGCGGAAGCTCCTACGAGCAGTACTTC.

This clonotype was seen more than once but under ten times. The chain combines TRBV6-2 or TRBV6-3 with TRBJ1-1, with D unresolved. Germline loops: CDR1 MNHEY, CDR2 SVGEGT. This CDR3 has 14 amino acids. The V end was cut by 1 base, the J end by 0 bases, with 6 bases between. CDR3 coding DNA: TGTGCCAGCAGTTACTTCATTATGAACACTGAAGCTTTCTTT. It encodes CASSYFIMNTEAFF.

The rearrangement uses TRBV20-1 and TRBJ1-3; D perhaps matches TRBD1 (5 bases). The CDR3 is made up of 18 amino acids. V dropped 0 bases and J dropped 4 bases, with 22 bases sitting between them. In germline, CDR1 is DFQATT, CDR2 SNEGSKA (reference sequence). Here the CDR3 reads CSARDQVQGRRYGNTIYF. CDR3 coding DNA: TGCAGTGCTAGAGATCAGGTGCAGGGAAGGAGATACGGAAACACCATATATTTT.

The DNA for the CDR3 is TGTGCCATCAGTAAGAGCGGGGGTATCACAGATACGCAGTATTTT. It yields the protein CAISKSGGITDTQYF. J is TRBJ2-3 and V is TRBV10-3; 8 bases agree with TRBD2. The CDR3 runs to 15 residues. CDR1 ENHRY and CDR2 SYGVKD come from the germline V gene. V dropped 5 bases and J dropped 2; count of bases not matched to a gene: 6.

This clonotype was seen a handful of times. The J gene is TRBJ2-1, the V gene TRBV27; no firm D call. The CDR3 totals 14 residues. V was shortened by 2 bases and J by 7 bases, with 12 bases between the two germline ends. In germline, CDR1 is MNHEY, CDR2 SMNVEV (reference sequence). CDR3 nucleotides: TGTGCCAGCAGTTTAGGGATCTCTGAGAATGAGCAGTTCTTC. This sequence encodes CASSLGISENEQFF.

This clonotype occurred many times. J is TRBJ2-7 and V is TRBV27; the match to TRBD2 covers 7 bases. The germline CDR1 and CDR2 sequences are MNHEY and SMNVEV (reference sequence). This CDR3 spans 15 amino acids. Trimming took 3 bases from V and 3 from J; bases not matched to a gene: 8. In DNA, the CDR3 is TGTGCCAGCAGTTTTACCGGGACTACCATCTACGAGCAGTACTTC. Encoded protein: CASSFTGTTIYEQYF.

The sample holds many counts of this clonotype. The chain uses TRBV12-3 or TRBV12-4 and TRBJ1-1, with no clear D. V was clipped by 3 bases and J by 5 bases, with 4 bases between them. The CDR3 covers 11 residues. CDR3 in amino acids: CASSFLTEAFF. The CDR3 nucleotides are TGTGCCAGCAGTTTTCTGACTGAAGCTTTCTTT.

The sample holds many counts of this clonotype. The CDR3: CASSQGATGGGYEQYF. In DNA, the CDR3 is TGCGCCAGCAGCCAAGGGGCTACAGGGGGCGGTTACGAGCAGTACTTC. V is TRBV4-3 and J is TRBJ2-7; 9 nucleotides match TRBD1. The CDR3 loop spans 16 amino acids. CDR1 and CDR2 from the germline V gene are LGHNA and YSLEER. With V trimmed by 1 base and J by 4 bases, 8 bases remained unmatched.

This clonotype was seen a few times. The chain uses TRBV7-9 and TRBJ2-3, with TRBD2 matching over 9 bases. J gave up 7 bases and V 4 bases, and 9 bases lay outside the gene matches. The CDR3 runs to 15 residues. Germline V CDR1 and CDR2: SEHNR, FQNEAQ (reference sequence). Written as DNA, the CDR3 is TGTGCCAGCAGCTCTACCTTAAGCGGGGGGAATACGCAGTATTTT. Residues: CASSSTLSGGNTQYF.

This chain joins TRBV7-9 and TRBJ2-7, with 9 bases that match TRBD1. The CDR3 is 15 residues long. J gave up 5 bases and V 5 bases, and 10 bases lay outside the gene matches. CDR1 and CDR2 (germline): SEHNR, FQNEAQ (reference sequence). In DNA form, the CDR3 reads TGTGCCAGCAGCGATTCGCGACAGGGGGTCCACGAGCAGTACTTC. Translating it yields CASSDSRQGVHEQYF.

The rearrangement uses TRBV4-3 and TRBJ2-4; perhaps TRBD2 as D (5 bases). The CDR3 consists of 14 residues. The V gene's germline CDR1 is LGHNA and CDR2 YSLEER. The V and J ends lost 1 base and 10 bases respectively, with 14 bases between them. CDR3: CASSQVRVERIQYF. The CDR3 nucleotides read TGCGCCAGCAGCCAAGTCCGGGTGGAGCGGATTCAGTACTTC.

This sequence joins TRBV20-1 and TRBJ1-1; D is perhaps TRBD1 (6 bases). The CDR3 is 14 residues long. The V and J ends lost 3 bases and 1 base respectively, with 12 bases between them. The germline V gene has CDR1 DFQATT and CDR2 SNEGSKA (reference sequence). The CDR3 is CSASQGHWNTEAFF. The CDR3 coding sequence is TGCAGTGCTAGCCAGGGACATTGGAACACTGAAGCTTTCTTT.

This clonotype was picked up many times. The rearrangement uses TRBV25-1 and TRBJ2-7; D might be TRBD2 (5 bases). Trimming stripped 4 bases from V and 6 bases from J, with 7 bases between. This CDR3 spans 11 amino acids. CDR1 is MGHDK, CDR2 SYGVNS, per germline. The CDR3 protein is CASSAGGEQYF. For the CDR3, the DNA is TGTGCCAGCAGTGCAGGAGGCGAGCAGTACTTC.

The rearrangement joins TRBV4-1 to TRBJ2-7; D possibly corresponds to TRBD1 (6 bases). Germline V gene data show CDR1 as MGHRA and CDR2 as YSYEKL. CDR3 length: 16 residues. The V gene lost 3 bases and the J gene lost 4 bases, with 19 bases spanning the gap. CDR3 DNA sequence: TGCGCCAGCAGCCAGGATTCCGACAGGTCGGGTTACGAGCAGTACTTC. This codes for CASSQDSDRSGYEQYF.

This clonotype occurred a few times. The chain is built from TRBV11-2 and TRBJ2-1, with 7 bases aligning to TRBD2. CDR1 is SGHAT, CDR2 FQNNGV, per germline. Trimming at V came to 1 base and at J to 5 bases, leaving 8 bases not matched to a gene. The CDR3 runs 16 residues. CDR3 DNA: TGTGCCAGCAGCTTAGTACCCATGGGGGGGGACAATGAGCAGTTCTTC. Its translation is CASSLVPMGGDNEQFF.

V gene TRBV3-1 combines with J gene TRBJ2-5; 12 positions match TRBD2. This CDR3 spans 16 amino acids. Germline V gene sequence: CDR1 LGHDT, CDR2 YNNKEL (reference sequence). V lost 2 bases to trimming and J lost 5 bases; unmatched junction nucleotides: 6. Written as DNA, the CDR3 is TGTGCCAGCAGCCAACTAGCGGGGGGGCTTGGGGAGACCCAGTACTTC. As protein: CASSQLAGGLGETQYF.

This clonotype turned up a few times. The chain carries TRBV20-1 and TRBJ2-7, with D perhaps being TRBD1 or TRBD2 (6 bases each). This CDR3 is 14 amino acids long. Germline V gene data show CDR1 as DFQATT and CDR2 as SNEGSKA (reference sequence). Trimming took off 0 bases at V and 3 bases at J, with 12 bases between the two ends. The CDR3 DNA reads as TGCAGTGCTAGAGACCCGGGGGCCGACTACGAGCAGTACTTC. Protein sequence: CSARDPGADYEQYF.

The chain joins TRBV7-9 to TRBJ2-5; the match to TRBD1 covers 10 bases. Germline-derived CDR1 and CDR2 are SEHNR and FQNEAQ (reference sequence). The CDR3 is made up of 14 amino acids. J gave up 5 bases and V 2 bases, and 2 bases lay outside the gene matches. This CDR3 is CASSLPGQGETQYF. The DNA for the CDR3 is TGTGCCAGCAGCTTACCGGGACAGGGGGAGACCCAGTACTTC.

This clonotype was seen a handful of times. The chain links TRBV20-1 to TRBJ2-3; 7 bases match TRBD2. The V gene's germline CDR1 is DFQATT and CDR2 SNEGSKA (reference sequence). This CDR3 contains 16 residues. V trimming: 5 bases; J trimming: 2 bases; junction bases outside the gene matches: 13. The CDR3 spells CSARQRDYKNTDTQYF. In nucleotides, the CDR3 is TGCAGTGCTCGCCAGCGGGACTACAAGAACACAGATACGCAGTATTTT.

As to this clonotype: Compared with germline, one end of the junction differs, possibly owing to a read error. This sequence joins TRBV3-1 and TRBJ2-7; 8 nucleotides match TRBD1. Germline-derived CDR1 and CDR2 are LGHDT and YNNKEL (reference sequence). CDR3 length: 13 residues. The CDR3 DNA is TGTGCCAGCAGGGCTACAGGGGGGTACGGGCAGTACTTC. It is translated as CASRATGGYGQYF.

This clonotype has at least ten counts. The chain carries TRBV7-9 and TRBJ2-3; D gene ambiguous. The V gene's germline CDR1 is SEHNR and CDR2 FQNEAQ (reference sequence). The length of the CDR3 is 15 residues. The V and J ends lost 1 base and 2 bases respectively, with 10 bases between them. DNA for the CDR3: TGTGCCAGCAGCTTAGACGGGTCCGACACAGATACGCAGTATTTT. Protein product: CASSLDGSDTDTQYF.

This clonotype was seen more than once but under ten times. This rearrangement joins TRBV7-2 to TRBJ2-7; the D is unclear. The CDR3 length is 13 residues. From germline, CDR1 is SGHTA and CDR2 FQGNSA. Between the trimmed V and J ends, which lost 2 bases and 4 bases, there was a span of 9 bases. The CDR3 DNA is TGTGCCAGCAGCTTATTTTTCGTTTACGAGCAGTACTTC. It encodes CASSLFFVYEQYF.

This clonotype was seen repeatedly, ten times or more. This sequence joins TRBV28 and TRBJ2-1; TRBD1 agrees at 7 bases. V lost 4 bases and J lost 5; bases outside the gene matches: 14. CDR1 MDHEN and CDR2 SYDVKM come from the germline V gene. The CDR3 covers 17 residues. The CDR3 nucleotides are TGTGCCAGCAGTTCTCCCCTTAGGGGACAGCGACACAATGAGCAGTTCTTC. Translated, it gives CASSSPLRGQRHNEQFF. Combining the CDR3 with reference TRBV28 and TRBJ2-1 gives the whole variable domain DVKVTQSSRYLVKRTGEKVFLECVQDMDHENMFWYRQDPGLGLRLIYFSYDVKMKEKGDIPEGYSVSREKKERFSLILESASTNQTSMYLCASSSPLRGQRHNEQFFGPGTRLTVL.

Ten or more counts support this clonotype. The rearrangement links TRBV5-1 to TRBJ2-7, with 11 bases aligning to TRBD1. V trimming: 5 bases; J trimming: 4 bases; junction bases outside the gene matches: 5. Germline assignment: CDR1 SGHRS and CDR2 YFSETQ. The CDR3 runs to 14 residues. CDR3 amino acids: CASRWTGGLYEQYF. DNA of the CDR3: TGCGCCAGCAGGTGGACAGGGGGCTTGTACGAGCAGTACTTC.

This clonotype was recorded many times. The chain has TRBV29-1 and TRBJ2-7; 10 bases are shared with TRBD2. J lost 2 bases, V lost 2 bases, and 9 bases had no gene match. This CDR3 spans 16 amino acids. Per germline, CDR1 SQVTM and CDR2 ANQGSEA. CDR3 coding DNA: TGCAGCGTTGAACTTTGGGGGCTAGCGGGAGCCTACGAGCAGTACTTC. Translating it yields CSVELWGLAGAYEQYF.

The chain links TRBV2 to TRBJ2-2, with 12 bases that match TRBD2. Germline CDR1 reads SNHLY; CDR2 reads FYNNEI. The CDR3 contains 14 residues. Trimming took 6 bases from V and 5 from J; bases not matched to a gene: 1. In DNA, the CDR3 is TGTGCCAGCAGAGGACTAGCGGGGACCGGGGAGCTGTTTTTT. Protein: CASRGLAGTGELFF.

At least ten counts were recorded for this clonotype. V is TRBV5-1 and J is TRBJ1-1, with TRBD1 matching 8 bases. V was clipped by 4 bases and J by 10 bases; unmatched bases: 12. The CDR3 runs to 14 residues. Looked up from germline, CDR1 is SGHRS and CDR2 is YFSETQ. CDR3 amino acids: CASSPRTGSVGAFF. Here the CDR3 DNA reads TGCGCCAGCAGCCCACGGACAGGGTCGGTCGGAGCTTTCTTT.

V and J are TRBV3-1 and TRBJ2-7, with 13 bases matching TRBD2. This CDR3 spans 14 amino acids. With V trimmed by 8 bases and J by 4 bases, 5 bases remained unmatched. Germline assignment: CDR1 LGHDT and CDR2 YNNKEL (reference sequence). The CDR3 DNA reads TGTGCCAGCGCCGGGACTAGCGGGGATTACGAGCAGTACTTC. It translates to CASAGTSGDYEQYF.